The source of this T cell receptor beta chain is a study of CD8 T cells in Susac syndrome. Study observations and caveats: That the number of individuals in its TCR sequencing and HLA analysis was relatively small was acknowledged by the study.

Details on this clonotype: No antigen is known for it.

The CDR3 covers 16 residues. Germline values: CDR1 SEHNR, CDR2 FQNEAQ (reference sequence). J was trimmed by 4 bases and V by 6 bases; bases with no gene match: 11. Random hexamers were used to reverse transcribe the RNA input (about 0.45 to 1 ug). TCRdb reprocessed the immunoSEQ multiplex PCR reads with MiXCR, giving one entry per CDR3 protein. The table shows some 240,000 distinct CDR3 sequences, with about 95% occurring only once. The source of this sequence is a human donor with Susac syndrome. The specimen was CD4+ T cells from PBMCs. V usage is TRBV7-9 and J usage is TRBJ2-2, with 7 bases lining up with TRBD1. The CDR3 loop reads CASSPGTAPLTGELFF. CDR3 DNA sequence: TGTGCCAGCAGTCCCGGGACAGCCCCCCTCACCGGGGAGCTGTTTTTT.